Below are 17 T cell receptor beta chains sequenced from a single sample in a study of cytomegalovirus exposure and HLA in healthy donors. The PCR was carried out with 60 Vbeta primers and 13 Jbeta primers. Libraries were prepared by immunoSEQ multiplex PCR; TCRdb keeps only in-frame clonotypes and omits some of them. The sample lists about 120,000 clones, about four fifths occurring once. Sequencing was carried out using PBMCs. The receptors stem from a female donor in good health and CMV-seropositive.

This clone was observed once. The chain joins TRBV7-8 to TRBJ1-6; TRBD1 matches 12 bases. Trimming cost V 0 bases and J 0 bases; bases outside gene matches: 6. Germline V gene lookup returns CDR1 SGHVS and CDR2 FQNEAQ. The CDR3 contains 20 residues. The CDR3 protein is CASSLAPGTGGSSYNSPLHF. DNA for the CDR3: TGTGCCAGCAGCTTAGCCCCGGGGACAGGGGGCAGCTCCTATAATTCACCCCTCCACTTT.

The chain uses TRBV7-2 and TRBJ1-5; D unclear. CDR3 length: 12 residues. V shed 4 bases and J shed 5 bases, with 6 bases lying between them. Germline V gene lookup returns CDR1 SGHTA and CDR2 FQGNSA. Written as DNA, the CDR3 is TGTGCCAGCAGCTCCTATTATCAGCCCCAGCATTTT. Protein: CASSSYYQPQHF.

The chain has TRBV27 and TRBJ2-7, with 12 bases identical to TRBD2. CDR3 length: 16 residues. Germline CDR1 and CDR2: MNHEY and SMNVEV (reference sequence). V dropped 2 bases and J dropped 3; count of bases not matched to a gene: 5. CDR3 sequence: CASSLKGLAGHYEQYF. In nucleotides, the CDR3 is TGTGCCAGCAGTTTAAAGGGACTAGCGGGCCACTACGAGCAGTACTTC.

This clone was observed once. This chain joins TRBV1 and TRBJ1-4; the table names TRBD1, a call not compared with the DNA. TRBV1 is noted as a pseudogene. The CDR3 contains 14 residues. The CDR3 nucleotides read TGCACCAGCAGCCTCCGGGACAGGGGAGAAAAACTGTTTTTT. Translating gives CTSSLRDRGEKLFF.

This chain's CDR3 is CASNSGTVNNEQFF. DNA of the CDR3: TGTGCCAGCAACTCCGGGACAGTGAACAATGAGCAGTTCTTC. This sequence joins TRBV7-9 and TRBJ2-1; 7 bases fit TRBD1. Trimming cost V 7 bases and J 5 bases; bases outside gene matches: 8. CDR1 SEHNR and CDR2 FQNEAQ come from the germline V gene (reference sequence). The CDR3 length is 14 residues. The full variable domain, rest sourced from reference TRBV7-9 and TRBJ2-1, is DTGVSQNPRHKITKRGQNVTFRCDPISEHNRLYWYRQTLGQGPEFLTYFQNEAQLEKSRLLSDRFSAERPKGSFSTLEIQRTEQGDSAMYLCASNSGTVNNEQFFGPGTRLTVL.

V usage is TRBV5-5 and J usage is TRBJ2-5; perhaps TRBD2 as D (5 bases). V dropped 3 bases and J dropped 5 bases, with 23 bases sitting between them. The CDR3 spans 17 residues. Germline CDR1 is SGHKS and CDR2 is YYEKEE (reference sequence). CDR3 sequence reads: CASSSVARGNGLETQYF. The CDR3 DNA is TGTGCCAGCAGCTCCGTCGCAAGAGGGAACGGGTTGGAGACCCAGTACTTC. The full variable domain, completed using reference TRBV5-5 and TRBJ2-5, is DAGVTQSPTHLIKTRGQQVTLRCSPISGHKSVSWYQQVLGQGPQFIFQYYEKEERGRGNFPDRFSARQFPNYSSELNVNALLLGDSALYLCASSSVARGNGLETQYFGPGTRLLVL.

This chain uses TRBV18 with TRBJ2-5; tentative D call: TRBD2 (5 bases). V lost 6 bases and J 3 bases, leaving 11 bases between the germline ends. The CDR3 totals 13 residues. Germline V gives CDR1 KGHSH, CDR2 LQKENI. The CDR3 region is CASSWTLKETQYF. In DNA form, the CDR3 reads TGTGCCAGCTCCTGGACTCTTAAAGAGACCCAGTACTTC.

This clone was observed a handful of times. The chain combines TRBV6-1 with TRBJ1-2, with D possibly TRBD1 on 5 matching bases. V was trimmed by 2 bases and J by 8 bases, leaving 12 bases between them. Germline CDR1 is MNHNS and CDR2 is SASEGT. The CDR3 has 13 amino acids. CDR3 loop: CASSEQGLRGYTF. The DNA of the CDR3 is TGTGCCAGCAGTGAACAGGGTCTTAGGGGCTACACCTTC.

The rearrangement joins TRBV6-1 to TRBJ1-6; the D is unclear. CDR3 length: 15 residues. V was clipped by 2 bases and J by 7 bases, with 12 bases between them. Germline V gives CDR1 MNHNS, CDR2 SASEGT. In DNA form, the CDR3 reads TGTGCCAGCAGTGAAAGAAGCAGGCCCAATTCACCCCTCCACTTT. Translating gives CASSERSRPNSPLHF.

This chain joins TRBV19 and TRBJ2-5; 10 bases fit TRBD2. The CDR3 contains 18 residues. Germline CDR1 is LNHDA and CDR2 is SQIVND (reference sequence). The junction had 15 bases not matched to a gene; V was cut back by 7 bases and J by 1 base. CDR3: CASTRSSGGPGGQETQYF. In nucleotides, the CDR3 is TGTGCCAGTACCAGGAGTAGCGGGGGGCCGGGGGGCCAAGAGACCCAGTACTTC.

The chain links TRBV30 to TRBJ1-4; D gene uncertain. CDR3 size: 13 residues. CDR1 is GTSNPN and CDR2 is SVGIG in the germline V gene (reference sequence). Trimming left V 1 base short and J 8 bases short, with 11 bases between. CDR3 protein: CAWSGEGWEKLFF. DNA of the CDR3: TGTGCCTGGAGTGGGGAGGGATGGGAAAAACTGTTTTTT.

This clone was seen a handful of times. CDR3 bases: TGCGCCAGCAGCCCCGGGACAGGGCCCTACGAGCAGTACTTC. This codes for CASSPGTGPYEQYF. This rearrangement joins TRBV5-1 to TRBJ2-7; 9 bases match TRBD1. The V segment lost 4 bases and the J segment 2 bases; nucleotides outside the gene matches: 4. CDR3 size: 14 residues. The germline V gene encodes CDR1 SGHRS and CDR2 YFSETQ.

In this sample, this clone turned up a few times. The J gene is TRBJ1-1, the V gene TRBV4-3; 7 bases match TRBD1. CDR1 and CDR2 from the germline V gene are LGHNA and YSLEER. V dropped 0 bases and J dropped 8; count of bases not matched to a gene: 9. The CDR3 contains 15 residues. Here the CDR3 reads CASSQDRRTGAEAFF. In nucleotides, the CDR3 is TGCGCCAGCAGCCAAGACCGCAGAACAGGGGCCGAAGCTTTCTTT.

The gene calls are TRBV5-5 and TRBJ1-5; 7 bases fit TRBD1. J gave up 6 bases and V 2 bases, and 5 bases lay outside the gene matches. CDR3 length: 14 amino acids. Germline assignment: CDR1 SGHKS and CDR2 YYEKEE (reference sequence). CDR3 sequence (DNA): TGTGCCAGCAGCTTTGACCCAGGGGGTCAGCCCCAGCATTTT. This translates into CASSFDPGGQPQHF.

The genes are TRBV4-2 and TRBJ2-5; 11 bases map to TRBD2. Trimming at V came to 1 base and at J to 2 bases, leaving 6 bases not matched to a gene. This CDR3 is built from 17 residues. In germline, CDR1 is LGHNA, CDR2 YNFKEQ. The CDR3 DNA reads TGTGCCAGCAGCCAAGTTTCGAGACTAGCGGGGCAAGAGACCCAGTACTTC. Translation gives CASSQVSRLAGQETQYF.

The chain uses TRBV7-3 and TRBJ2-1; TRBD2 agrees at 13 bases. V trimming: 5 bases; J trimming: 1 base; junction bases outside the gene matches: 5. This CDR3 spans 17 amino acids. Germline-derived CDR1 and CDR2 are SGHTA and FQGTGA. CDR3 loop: CASSRTSGGSSYNEQFF. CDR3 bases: TGTGCCAGCAGCCGGACTAGCGGGGGTTCTTCCTACAATGAGCAGTTCTTC.

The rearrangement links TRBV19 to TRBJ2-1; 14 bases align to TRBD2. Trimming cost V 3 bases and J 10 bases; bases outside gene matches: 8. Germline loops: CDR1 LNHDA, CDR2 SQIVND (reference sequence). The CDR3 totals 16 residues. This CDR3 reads CASSISGTSGGGEQFF. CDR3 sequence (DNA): TGTGCCAGTAGTATCAGCGGGACTAGCGGGGGTGGAGAGCAGTTCTTC.